These 27 T cell receptor beta chains share one sample of origin, sequenced in a study of CD8 T cells in Susac syndrome. Random hexamers were used to reverse transcribe 0.5 to 1 ug of RNA. Each CDR3 protein is one row after TCRdb ran MiXCR on the immunoSEQ multiplex PCR reads. The sample includes 150,000 to 200,000 distinct CDR3 sequences, around 95% of them seen just once. The sample comprised CD8+ T cells from PBMCs. The receptors were sampled from a human donor with multiple sclerosis.

The rearrangement uses TRBV5-1 and TRBJ2-1; 8 nucleotides agree with TRBD1. Germline assignment: CDR1 SGHRS and CDR2 YFSETQ. The CDR3 has 16 amino acids. With V trimmed by 4 bases and J by 9 bases, 15 bases remained unmatched. Here the CDR3 DNA reads TGCGCCAGCAGCCCTGGCGGGCAGGGGGCGGGTAGTGAGCAGTTCTTC. Protein product: CASSPGGQGAGSEQFF.

The rearrangement links TRBV27 to TRBJ2-7, with TRBD2 identical over 12 bases. The CDR3 is made up of 17 amino acids. Germline trimming cut 5 bases from V and 6 bases from J; bases unmatched to any gene: 14. Germline V gene data show CDR1 as MNHEY and CDR2 as SMNVEV (reference sequence). In nucleotides, the CDR3 is TGTGCCAGCAGTCCCACCTCCTTTCTAGCGGGAGGGGGCGAGCAGTACTTC. This encodes CASSPTSFLAGGGEQYF.

This chain uses TRBV27 with TRBJ2-1; maybe TRBD2 (6 bases). CDR1 is MNHEY, CDR2 SMNVEV, per germline (reference sequence). The CDR3 is made up of 13 amino acids. The V and J ends lost 2 bases and 7 bases respectively, with 9 bases between them. The CDR3 nucleotides read TGTGCCAGCAGTTTACAACTAGCAAATGAGCAGTTCTTC. This codes for CASSLQLANEQFF.

The table lists this clonotype with a count of one. The chain is built from TRBV6-5 and TRBJ2-7; D is possibly TRBD1 (6 bases). V lost 4 bases and J lost 5, with 18 bases in between. Germline CDR1 and CDR2: MNHEY and SVGAGI. CDR3 length equals 15 residues. The CDR3 sequence: CASSLGDRPHDEQYF. Written as DNA, the CDR3 is TGTGCCAGCAGTTTGGGTGACAGGCCCCACGACGAGCAGTACTTC.

This clonotype was seen only once. The chain links TRBV19 to TRBJ1-3, with TRBD1 as a possible D gene (6 bases). The CDR3 has 17 amino acids. The germline V gene has CDR1 LNHDA and CDR2 SQIVND (reference sequence). V was cut by 3 bases and J by 2 bases, with 17 bases left in between. CDR3 protein: CASSIDQGIRPGNTIYF. The CDR3 DNA reads as TGTGCCAGTAGTATCGACCAGGGGATCCGACCTGGAAACACCATATATTTT.

V usage is TRBV4-1 and J usage is TRBJ2-7; D unresolved. Trimming cost V 0 bases and J 10 bases, with 7 bases left between them. The CDR3 has 11 residues. The germline gives CDR1 MGHRA, CDR2 YSYEKL. This CDR3 reads CASSQDKRQYF. The CDR3 nucleotides read TGCGCCAGCAGCCAAGATAAGCGCCAGTACTTC.

This chain joins TRBV28 and TRBJ1-1; no clear D gene. The CDR3 consists of 12 residues. From germline, CDR1 is MDHEN and CDR2 SYDVKM. Trimming left V 4 bases short and J 1 base short, with 4 bases between. CDR3 sequence reads: CASSWPNTEAFF. The CDR3 DNA reads as TGTGCCAGCAGTTGGCCGAACACTGAAGCTTTCTTT.

The chain employs TRBV20-1 and TRBJ2-7; 10 bases map to TRBD2. CDR3 length: 13 amino acids. V was pared by 6 bases and J by 4 bases, with 6 bases of the junction left unmatched. Germline V gives CDR1 DFQATT, CDR2 SNEGSKA (reference sequence). For the CDR3, the DNA is TGCAGTGCGTTTAGCGGGGGGTCTTACGAGCAGTACTTC. It specifies CSAFSGGSYEQYF.

This chain joins TRBV27 and TRBJ2-7, with a weak D call TRBD1 (6 bases). The V end was cut by 5 bases, the J end by 3 bases, with 14 bases between. This CDR3 spans 14 amino acids. Germline-derived CDR1 and CDR2 are MNHEY and SMNVEV (reference sequence). CDR3 DNA: TGTGCCAGCAGTAAAGGGGCCAGGGGCTACGAGCAGTACTTC. As protein: CASSKGARGYEQYF.

The chain recombines TRBV29-1 with TRBJ2-7; the D gene is possibly TRBD2 (7 bases). V dropped 6 bases and J dropped 0 bases, with 15 bases sitting between them. This CDR3 region has 14 residues. CDR1 is SQVTM, CDR2 ANQGSEA, per germline. CDR3 sequence reads: CSVGGGPDSYEQYF. The CDR3 DNA reads as TGCAGCGTAGGGGGGGGGCCTGACTCCTACGAGCAGTACTTC.

The rearrangement links TRBV11-2 to TRBJ1-2; D gene uncertain. Deletions cut 1 base from V and 6 bases from J, with 9 bases between. This CDR3 is built from 13 residues. Germline V CDR1 and CDR2: SGHAT, FQNNGV. The CDR3 reads CASSLVPVDGYTF. In DNA, the CDR3 is TGTGCCAGCAGCTTAGTCCCGGTGGATGGCTACACCTTC.

V gene TRBV12-3 or TRBV12-4 combines with J gene TRBJ2-2; maybe TRBD2 (5 bases). With 6 bases removed from V and 0 bases from J, the gap between germline ends came to 14 bases. CDR3 length: 16 residues. CDR3 sequence (DNA): TGTGCCAGCAGCCGTACGGGGTGGACGAACACCGGGGAGCTGTTTTTT. It encodes CASSRTGWTNTGELFF.

This chain uses TRBV9 with TRBJ1-2, with 9 bases lining up with TRBD1. CDR3 size: 14 residues. CDR1 and CDR2 from the germline V gene are SGDLS and YYNGEE. J was trimmed by 5 bases and V by 8 bases; bases with no gene match: 10. CDR3 sequence: CASNPTGGEYGYTF. Written as DNA, the CDR3 is TGTGCCAGTAACCCAACAGGGGGCGAGTATGGCTACACCTTC.

This clonotype has just a few counts. The CDR3 DNA reads as TGTGCCAGCAGCGTCACAGATACGCAGTATTTT. Amino acid sequence: CASSVTDTQYF. The chain is built from TRBV5-4 and TRBJ2-3, with no clear D. V was clipped by 4 bases and J by 2 bases, with 2 bases between them. The CDR3 runs 11 residues. Germline V gene lookup returns CDR1 SGHNT and CDR2 YYREEE (reference sequence).

The rearrangement uses TRBV27 and TRBJ1-6, with D possibly being TRBD1 (6 bases). Per the germline V gene, CDR1 is MNHEY and CDR2 is SMNVEV (reference sequence). Between the trimmed V and J ends, which lost 2 bases and 6 bases, there was a span of 14 bases. CDR3 length: 16 residues. The CDR3 nucleotides read TGTGCCAGCAGTTTAAGGGCCGGGGGGCCTAATTCACCCCTCCACTTT. This gives the protein CASSLRAGGPNSPLHF.

V is TRBV27 and J is TRBJ2-2, with a possible D match to TRBD1 (5 bases). V lost 5 bases, J lost 5 bases, and 9 bases lay in between. The germline V gene has CDR1 MNHEY and CDR2 SMNVEV (reference sequence). This CDR3 contains 13 residues. The CDR3 coding sequence is TGTGCCAGCAGTGGGGCAGGGACCGGGGAGCTGTTTTTT. Protein product: CASSGAGTGELFF.

This clonotype came up once. V usage is TRBV4-1 and J usage is TRBJ1-1, with 7 bases aligning to TRBD1. The germline V gene encodes CDR1 MGHRA and CDR2 YSYEKL. With 6 bases clipped from V and 2 bases from J, the junction kept 6 bases outside the gene matches. This CDR3 has 14 amino acids. The CDR3 sequence is CASRETGQNTEAFF. In DNA form, the CDR3 reads TGCGCCAGCAGGGAGACAGGGCAAAACACTGAAGCTTTCTTT.

The chain combines TRBV27 with TRBJ2-1; 8 nucleotides line up with TRBD2. The ends lost 2 bases at V and 7 bases at J; junction bases unmatched: 10. CDR3 length: 16 residues. The germline V gene encodes CDR1 MNHEY and CDR2 SMNVEV (reference sequence). CDR3 protein: CASSLPGGTSENEQFF. Here the CDR3 DNA reads TGTGCCAGCAGTTTACCGGGCGGGACTAGTGAGAATGAGCAGTTCTTC.

This clonotype was detected once. V is TRBV29-1 and J is TRBJ1-2; D gene uncertain. Germline-derived CDR1 and CDR2 are SQVTM and ANQGSEA. The CDR3 length is 13 residues. V lost 7 bases and J lost 3, with 15 bases in between. CDR3 sequence (DNA): TGCAGCGCCCCCCGGGAAAGGGACTATGGCTACACCTTC. Its protein product is CSAPRERDYGYTF.

The genes are TRBV6-5 and TRBJ2-1; D could derive from TRBD1 or TRBD2 (5 bases each). The germline gives CDR1 MNHEY, CDR2 SVGAGI. V shed 10 bases and J shed 8 bases, with 15 bases lying between them. The CDR3 runs to 12 residues. This CDR3 is CATTGAGDEQFF. CDR3 DNA: TGTGCCACCACAGGTGCGGGCGATGAGCAGTTCTTC.

This clonotype has just one count. The rearrangement joins TRBV27 to TRBJ2-3; no clear D gene. V was pared by 8 bases and J by 0 bases, with 12 bases between. The CDR3 runs to 14 residues. In germline, CDR1 is MNHEY, CDR2 SMNVEV (reference sequence). The chain's CDR3 is CASAPHESTDTQYF. The CDR3 DNA is TGTGCCAGCGCCCCCCACGAGAGCACAGATACGCAGTATTTT.

The chain combines TRBV28 with TRBJ2-7, with a possible D match to TRBD1 (5 bases). Germline V gene data show CDR1 as MDHEN and CDR2 as SYDVKM. CDR3 length: 14 residues. The V end was cut by 3 bases, the J end by 3 bases, with 12 bases between. The CDR3 protein is CASSLVGVDYEQYF. The CDR3 nucleotides read TGTGCCAGCAGTTTGGTAGGGGTGGACTACGAGCAGTACTTC. The whole variable domain, filled in from reference TRBV28 and TRBJ2-7, reads DVKVTQSSRYLVKRTGEKVFLECVQDMDHENMFWYRQDPGLGLRLIYFSYDVKMKEKGDIPEGYSVSREKKERFSLILESASTNQTSMYLCASSLVGVDYEQYFGPGTRLTVT.

The genes are TRBV18 and TRBJ1-5; D gene unclear. Germline-derived CDR1 and CDR2 are KGHSH and LQKENI. V shed 4 bases and J shed 7 bases, with 23 bases lying between them. The CDR3 extends over 17 amino acids. CDR3 nucleotides: TGTGCCAGCTCACTGGACCCGGGCACAAGGAACAACCAGCCCCAGCATTTT. This sequence encodes CASSLDPGTRNNQPQHF.

V usage is TRBV2 and J usage is TRBJ2-7, with TRBD1 as a possible D gene (5 bases). The germline V gene has CDR1 SNHLY and CDR2 FYNNEI. CDR3 size: 12 residues. V was pared by 4 bases and J by 8 bases, with 12 bases between. The CDR3 DNA follows: TGTGCCAGCAGTGTAGGACAAACAAAGCAGTACTTC. Translated, it gives CASSVGQTKQYF.

This chain uses TRBV5-1 with TRBJ1-2; D is perhaps TRBD1 (6 bases). Deletions cut 3 bases from V and 4 bases from J, with 16 bases between. Germline V gene data show CDR1 as SGHRS and CDR2 as YFSETQ. This CDR3 spans 15 amino acids. The CDR3 DNA reads TGCGCCAGCAGCTCCCTAATGGACAGAGCCTATGGCTACACCTTC. It specifies CASSSLMDRAYGYTF.

This chain uses TRBV20-1 with TRBJ2-1; D is unresolved. CDR3 length: 15 residues. Germline V lookup: CDR1 DFQATT, CDR2 SNEGSKA (reference sequence). Between the trimmed V and J ends, which lost 6 bases and 10 bases, there was a span of 25 bases. The CDR3 DNA reads as TGCAGTGCGGACGAAAGGAATTACCGCGGCCAAGAGCAGTTCTTC. The encoded protein is CSADERNYRGQEQFF.

The V and J genes are TRBV20-1 and TRBJ1-2; 7 nucleotides align to TRBD1. Looked up from germline, CDR1 is DFQATT and CDR2 is SNEGSKA (reference sequence). Trimming cost V 0 bases and J 2 bases; bases outside gene matches: 6. The CDR3 is 15 residues long. The CDR3 bases are TGCAGTGCTAGAGATTATTGGGGACAGAACTATGGCTACACCTTC. It encodes CSARDYWGQNYGYTF.